These T cell receptor beta chains were read from a single sample in a study of technical replicates of blood from four donors. Clones were sequenced by immunoSEQ multiplex PCR, and TCRdb holds only the in-frame ones, with some missing. Of about 100,000 clones in the sample, approximately 95% were seen once. Source material: T cells isolated from PBMCs. The receptors derive from a human donor in good health. Each CDR3 is given with its conserved first and last residue. A D gene is named only where the DNA matches it firmly.

V gene: TRBV27; D gene: TRBD2; J gene: TRBJ2-7; CDR3 protein: CASKLAGALEQYF
V gene: TRBV9; D gene: TRBD2; J gene: TRBJ2-6; CDR3 protein: CASSAPSGRTGANVLTF
V gene: TRBV5-4; D gene: .; J gene: TRBJ2-5; CDR3 protein: CASSSDISGAQYF
V gene: TRBV30; D gene: TRBD1; J gene: TRBJ1-6; CDR3 protein: CAWRTGQGYSPLHF
V gene: TRBV4-2; D gene: .; J gene: TRBJ2-1; CDR3 protein: CASSQGDSRDEQFF
V gene: TRBV7-8; D gene: .; J gene: TRBJ2-7; CDR3 protein: CASSPRAALGDEQYF
V gene: TRBV6-5; D gene: TRBD2; J gene: TRBJ2-2; CDR3 protein: CASSLAGLDPGELFF
V gene: TRBV19; D gene: .; J gene: TRBJ2-1; CDR3 protein: CASERSYLYNEQFF
V gene: TRBV11-2; D gene: .; J gene: TRBJ2-7; CDR3 protein: CASTSGYEQYF
V gene: TRBV14; D gene: TRBD2; J gene: TRBJ2-1; CDR3 protein: CASRRLAGSNEQFF
V gene: TRBV5-1; D gene: TRBD2; J gene: TRBJ2-1; CDR3 protein: CASSLVGRREWVYEQFF
V gene: TRBV5-3; D gene: .; J gene: TRBJ2-7; CDR3 protein: CARSLGAGAYEQYF
V gene: TRBV5-1; D gene: .; J gene: TRBJ2-7; CDR3 protein: CASSLSTGTASSPYEQYF
V gene: TRBV19; D gene: TRBD1; J gene: TRBJ1-1; CDR3 protein: CASSIRYRGEAFF
V gene: TRBV2; D gene: .; J gene: TRBJ2-7; CDR3 protein: CASSDFSRHEQYF
V gene: TRBV27; D gene: TRBD1; J gene: TRBJ2-1; CDR3 protein: CASSLNRGNEQFF
V gene: TRBV6-1; D gene: .; J gene: TRBJ2-7; CDR3 protein: CASCTGSEQYF
V gene: TRBV5-1; D gene: TRBD2; J gene: TRBJ2-1; CDR3 protein: CASSWTSGHVYNEQFF
V gene: TRBV25-1; D gene: .; J gene: TRBJ1-5; CDR3 protein: CASSEPGKGQPQHF
V gene: TRBV5-1; D gene: TRBD2; J gene: TRBJ2-1; CDR3 protein: CASSWSPGTSGSNEQFF
V gene: TRBV6-1; D gene: .; J gene: TRBJ1-1; CDR3 protein: CASRLLAMNTEAFF
V gene: TRBV6-5; D gene: TRBD2; J gene: TRBJ2-5; CDR3 protein: CASRARGGLETQYF
V gene: TRBV7-9; D gene: .; J gene: TRBJ1-5; CDR3 protein: CASSLGGAGILDQPQHF